Detailed here is one T cell receptor (beta chain). Using a J-beta primer mix together with a sample-barcoded 5' primer, a second PCR was run for roughly 6 to 11 cycles. MiXCR was run by TCRdb on the 5' RACE reads, yielding one entry per CDR3 protein. Here the sample spans about 800,000 distinct CDR3 sequences, 35% to 60% being singletons. The data belong to a study of blood T cells in healthy people across ages. The germline V gene has CDR1 MNHEY and CDR2 SVGEGT. The germline V and J ends were trimmed by 5 bases and 10 bases, with 14 bases remaining between them. This CDR3 contains 12 residues. The sample consisted of blood. This sequence joins TRBV6-2 or TRBV6-3 and TRBJ1-1; unclear D gene. This TCR was sampled from a man older than 75 in good health. CDR3 nucleotides: TGTGCCAGCAGTAACATCGCGCGTGGAGCTTTCTTT. Translating gives CASSNIARGAFF.